This TCR beta chain is drawn from a study of control samples from healthy donors and cancer patients. Measured with immunoSEQ multiplex PCR; TCRdb has only the in-frame clones, and not every one. The sample has about 95,000 clones; roughly nine tenths are singletons. CDR3 size: 12 residues. Trimming took off 3 bases at V and 5 bases at J, with 10 bases between the two ends. The germline V gene encodes CDR1 SQVTM and CDR2 ANQGSEA. The V call is TRBV29-1, the J call TRBJ1-1; D call uncertain. The sequence was collected from a young woman in good health. Sequencing input: blood. CDR3 DNA: TGCAGCGTTGACCCGGGCTTTACTGAAGCTTTCTTT. This gives the protein CSVDPGFTEAFF. Drawing the rest from reference TRBV29-1 and TRBJ1-1, the complete variable domain is SAVISQKPSRDICQRGTSLTIQCQVDSQVTMMFWYRQQPGQSLTLIATANQGSEATYESGFVIDKFPISRPNLTFSTLTVSNMSPEDSSIYLCSVDPGFTEAFFGQGTRLTVV.